This T cell receptor (beta chain) was documented in a study of T cells in localized non-small cell lung cancer. Findings and limits, study-wide: The greatest T cell clonality was found in uninvolved adjacent lung (higher than in tumor). Across samples, adjacent lung featured a median 57 of the top 100 tumor clones. The tumor had only one region sequenced, so heterogeneity remains possible.

CDR1 is LGHNA, CDR2 YSLEER, per germline. There are 16 residues in the CDR3. The V segment lost 3 bases and the J segment 7 bases; nucleotides outside the gene matches: 4. Comment on this clone: Antigen: not known.

The protocol was immunoSEQ multiplex PCR, while the TCRdb copy is restricted to in-frame clones and leaves out a portion. The sample consists of 20,000 to 30,000 clones, roughly nine tenths of them appearing once. The TCR originated in a woman aged 40-70 years with stage I lung adenocarcinoma. Sequencing was performed on peripheral blood, taken before any cancer treatment. V and J are TRBV4-3 and TRBJ2-2; 14 bases map to TRBD2. CDR3 nucleotides: TGCGCCAGCAGCCAGACTAGCGGGGGGGTGATCGGGGAGCTGTTTTTT. The encoded protein is CASSQTSGGVIGELFF.